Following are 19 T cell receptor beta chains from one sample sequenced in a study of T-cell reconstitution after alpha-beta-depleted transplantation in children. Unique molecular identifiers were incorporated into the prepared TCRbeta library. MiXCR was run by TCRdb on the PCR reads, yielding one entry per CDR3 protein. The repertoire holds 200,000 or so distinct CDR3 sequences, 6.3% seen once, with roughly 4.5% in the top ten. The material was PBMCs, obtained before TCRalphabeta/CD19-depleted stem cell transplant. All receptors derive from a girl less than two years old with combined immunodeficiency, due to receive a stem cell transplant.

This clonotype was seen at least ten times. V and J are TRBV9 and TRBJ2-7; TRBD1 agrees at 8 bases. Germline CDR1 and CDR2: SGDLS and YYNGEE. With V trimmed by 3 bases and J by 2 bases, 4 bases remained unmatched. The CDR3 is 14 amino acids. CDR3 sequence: CASSGTGSTYEQYF. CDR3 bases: TGTGCCAGCAGCGGGACAGGGAGTACCTACGAGCAGTACTTC.

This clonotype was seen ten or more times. CDR3 amino acids: CASSSGEAETQYF. In DNA form, the CDR3 reads TGTGCCAGCAGCTCAGGAGAGGCAGAGACCCAGTACTTC. V gene TRBV7-7 combines with J gene TRBJ2-5; the D is unclear. The germline gives CDR1 SSHAT, CDR2 FNYEAQ (reference sequence). The CDR3 sequence is 13 residues long. V lost 4 bases to trimming and J lost 4 bases, with 10 bases between them.

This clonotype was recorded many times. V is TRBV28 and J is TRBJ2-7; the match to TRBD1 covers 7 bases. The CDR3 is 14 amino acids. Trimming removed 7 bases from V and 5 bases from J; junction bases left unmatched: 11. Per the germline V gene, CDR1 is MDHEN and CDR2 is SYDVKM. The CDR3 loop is CASNLRQGIHEQYF. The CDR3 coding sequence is TGTGCCAGCAATCTCAGACAGGGAATCCACGAGCAGTACTTC.

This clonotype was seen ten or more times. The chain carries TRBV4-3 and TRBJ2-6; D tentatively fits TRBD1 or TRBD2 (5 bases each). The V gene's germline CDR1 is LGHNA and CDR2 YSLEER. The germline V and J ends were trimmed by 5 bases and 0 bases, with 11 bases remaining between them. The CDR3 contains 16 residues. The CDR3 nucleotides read TGCGCCAGCAGCTTTGGGGGTTTCTCTGGGGCCAACGTCCTGACTTTC. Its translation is CASSFGGFSGANVLTF.

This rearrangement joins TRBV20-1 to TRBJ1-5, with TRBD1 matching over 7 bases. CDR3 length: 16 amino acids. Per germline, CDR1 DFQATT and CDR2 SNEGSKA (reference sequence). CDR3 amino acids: CCARGQGDFGNQPQHF. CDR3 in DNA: TGCTGCGCTAGAGGGCAGGGGGATTTCGGCAATCAGCCCCAGCATTTT.

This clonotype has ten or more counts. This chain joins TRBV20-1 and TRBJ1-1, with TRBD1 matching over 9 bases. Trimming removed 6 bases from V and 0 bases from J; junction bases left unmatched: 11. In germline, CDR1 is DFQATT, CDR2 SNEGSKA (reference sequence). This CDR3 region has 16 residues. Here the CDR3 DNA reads TGCAGTGCGTCACAGGGGGCGATCGTCATGAACACTGAAGCTTTCTTT. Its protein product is CSASQGAIVMNTEAFF.

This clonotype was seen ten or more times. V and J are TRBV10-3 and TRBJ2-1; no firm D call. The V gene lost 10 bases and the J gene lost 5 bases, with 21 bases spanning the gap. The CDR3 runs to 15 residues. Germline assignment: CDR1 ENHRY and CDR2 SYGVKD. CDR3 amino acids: CASYGTPSGDNEQFF. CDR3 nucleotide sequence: TGTGCCAGCTACGGTACCCCCTCGGGCGACAATGAGCAGTTCTTC.

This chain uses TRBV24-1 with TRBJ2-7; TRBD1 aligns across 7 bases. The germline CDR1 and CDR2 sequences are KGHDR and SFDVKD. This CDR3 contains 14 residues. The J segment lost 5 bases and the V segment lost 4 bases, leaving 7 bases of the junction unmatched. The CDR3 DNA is TGTGCCACCAGTGACCTGGACAGGCCCCACGAGCAGTACTTC. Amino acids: CATSDLDRPHEQYF.

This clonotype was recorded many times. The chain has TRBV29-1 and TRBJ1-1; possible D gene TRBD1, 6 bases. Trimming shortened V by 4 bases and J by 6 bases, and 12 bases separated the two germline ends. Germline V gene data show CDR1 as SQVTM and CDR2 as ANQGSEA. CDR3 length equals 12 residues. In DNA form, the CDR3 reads TGCAGCGTTGTCACAGGGATACCTGAAGCTTTCTTT. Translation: CSVVTGIPEAFF.

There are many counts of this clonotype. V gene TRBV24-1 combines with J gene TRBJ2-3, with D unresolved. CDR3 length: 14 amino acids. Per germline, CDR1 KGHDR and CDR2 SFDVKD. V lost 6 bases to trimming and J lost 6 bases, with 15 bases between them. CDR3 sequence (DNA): TGTGCCACCAGTTACAGCTCCTCGTCGGATACGCAGTATTTT. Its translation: CATSYSSSSDTQYF.

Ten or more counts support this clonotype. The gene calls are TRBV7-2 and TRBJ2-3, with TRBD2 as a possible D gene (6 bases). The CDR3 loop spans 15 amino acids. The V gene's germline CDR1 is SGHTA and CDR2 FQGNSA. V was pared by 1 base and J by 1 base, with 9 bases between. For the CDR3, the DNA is TGTGCCAGCAGCTTAGGGGCTAGCGGCACAGATACGCAGTATTTT. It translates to CASSLGASGTDTQYF.

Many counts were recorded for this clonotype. CDR3 bases: TGTGCCAGCAGCTCCCCCCGGTGGACAGGGTGGGACACAGATACGCAGTATTTT. Translating gives CASSSPRWTGWDTDTQYF. The chain joins TRBV7-8 to TRBJ2-3; 8 bases fit TRBD1. CDR1 is SGHVS and CDR2 is FQNEAQ in the germline V gene. V was clipped by 4 bases and J by 2 bases; unmatched bases: 14. The length of the CDR3 is 18 residues.

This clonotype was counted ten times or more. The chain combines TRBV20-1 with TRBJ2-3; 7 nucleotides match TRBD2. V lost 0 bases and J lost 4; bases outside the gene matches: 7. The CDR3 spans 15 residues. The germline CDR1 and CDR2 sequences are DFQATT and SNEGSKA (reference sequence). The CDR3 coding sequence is TGCAGTGCTAGAGATCTTGGGGGGGAGTCAGATACGCAGTATTTT. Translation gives CSARDLGGESDTQYF.

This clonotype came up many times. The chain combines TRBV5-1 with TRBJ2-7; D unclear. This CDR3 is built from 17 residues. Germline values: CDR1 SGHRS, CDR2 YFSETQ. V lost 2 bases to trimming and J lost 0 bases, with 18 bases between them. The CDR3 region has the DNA TGCGCCAGCAGCTTATACTCTCGGGCGATGAGCTCCTACGAGCAGTACTTC. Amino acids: CASSLYSRAMSSYEQYF.

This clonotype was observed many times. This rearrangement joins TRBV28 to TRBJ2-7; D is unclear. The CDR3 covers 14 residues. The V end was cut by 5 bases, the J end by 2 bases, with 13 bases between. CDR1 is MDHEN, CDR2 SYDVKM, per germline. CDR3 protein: CASSTYRHTYEQYF. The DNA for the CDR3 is TGTGCCAGCAGTACCTACCGTCACACCTACGAGCAGTACTTC.

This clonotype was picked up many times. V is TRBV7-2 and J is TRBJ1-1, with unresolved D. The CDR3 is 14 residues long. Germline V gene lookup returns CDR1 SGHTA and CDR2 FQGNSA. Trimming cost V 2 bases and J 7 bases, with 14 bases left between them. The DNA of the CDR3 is TGTGCCAGCAGCTTAACCCCGGACGGCCTTGAAGCTTTCTTT. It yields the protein CASSLTPDGLEAFF.

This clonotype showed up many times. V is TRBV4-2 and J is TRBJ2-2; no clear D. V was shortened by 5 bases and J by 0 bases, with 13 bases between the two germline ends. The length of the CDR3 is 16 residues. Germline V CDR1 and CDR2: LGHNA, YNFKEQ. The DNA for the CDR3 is TGTGCCAGCAGCTCCTGGACGGAGACGAACACCGGGGAGCTGTTTTTT. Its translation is CASSSWTETNTGELFF.

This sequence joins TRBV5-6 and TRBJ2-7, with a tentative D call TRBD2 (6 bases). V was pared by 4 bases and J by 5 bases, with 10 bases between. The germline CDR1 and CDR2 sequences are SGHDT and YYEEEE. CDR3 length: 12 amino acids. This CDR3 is CASSPAGHEQYF. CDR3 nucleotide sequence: TGTGCCAGCAGCCCCGCGGGGCACGAGCAGTACTTC.

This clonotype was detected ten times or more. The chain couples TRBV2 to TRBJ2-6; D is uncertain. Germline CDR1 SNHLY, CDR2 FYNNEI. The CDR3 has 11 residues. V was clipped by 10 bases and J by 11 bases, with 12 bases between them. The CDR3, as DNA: TGTGCCACCCTTCGACCAGACGTCCTGACTTTC. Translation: CATLRPDVLTF.